The source of this T cell receptor beta chain is a study of T cells after yellow fever vaccination. Study outcomes and limitations: Clonotypes found in both CD4 and CD8 compartments made up a small share. The study found a weaker secondary response that peaked faster, day 5 versus 15. Primary-vaccination clones mostly resurfaced post-booster (less than 98% CD4, approximately 89% CD8).

One entry per CDR3 protein results from TCRdb running MiXCR on the 5' RACE reads. The sample consists of approximately 450,000 distinct CDR3 sequences, approximately 18% of them appearing once. This clonotype was detected only a few times. Its target is not known. The ends were cut back, 3 bases at V and 2 bases at J, with 10 bases in the middle. From germline, CDR1 is SQVTM and CDR2 ANQGSEA. This CDR3 has 13 amino acids. The chain carries TRBV29-1 and TRBJ1-2; D is uncertain. The sample in question was PBMCs, obtained before the yellow fever booster vaccination. This receptor was obtained from a young man who received the YFV17D yellow fever vaccine. The CDR3: CSVESPVNYGYTF. CDR3 DNA sequence: TGCAGCGTTGAGTCGCCAGTGAACTATGGCTACACCTTC.